This TCR beta chain originates from a study of OX40 agonist ivuxolimab in advanced cancers. Data came from immunoSEQ multiplex PCR; TCRdb stores just in-frame clones and leaves some out. Among some 30,000 clones listed, roughly 68% were seen once. V was trimmed by 7 bases and J by 4 bases, leaving 14 bases between them. This CDR3 region has 14 residues. Germline CDR1 and CDR2: MDHEN and SYDVKM. This rearrangement joins TRBV28 to TRBJ1-5; D not resolved. This receptor was taken from an adult with an advanced solid tumor such as melanoma, head and neck, liver or kidney cancer. The sequencing used CD4+ or CD8+ T cells sorted from blood, collected in a trial of the OX40 agonist ivuxolimab. CDR3 DNA sequence: TGTGCCAGCAACCCGGCCCTACCAAATCAGCCCCAGCATTTT. Translating it yields CASNPALPNQPQHF.